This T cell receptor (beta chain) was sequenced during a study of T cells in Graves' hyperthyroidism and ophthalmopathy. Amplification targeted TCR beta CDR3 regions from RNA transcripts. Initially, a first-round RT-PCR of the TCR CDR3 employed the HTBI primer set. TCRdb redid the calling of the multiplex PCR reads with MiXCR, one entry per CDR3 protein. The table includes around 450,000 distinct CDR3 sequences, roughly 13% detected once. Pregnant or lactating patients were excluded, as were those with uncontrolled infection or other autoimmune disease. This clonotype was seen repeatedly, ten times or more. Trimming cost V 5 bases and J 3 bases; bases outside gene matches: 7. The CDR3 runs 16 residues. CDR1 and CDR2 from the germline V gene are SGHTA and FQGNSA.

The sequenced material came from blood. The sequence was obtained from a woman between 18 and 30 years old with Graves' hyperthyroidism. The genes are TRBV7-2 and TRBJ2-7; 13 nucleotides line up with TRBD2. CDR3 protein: CASSLGLAGAGYEQYF. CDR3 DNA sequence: TGTGCCAGCAGCCTAGGACTAGCGGGAGCCGGCTACGAGCAGTACTTC.